The present TCR beta chain was sequenced within a study of blood T cell repertoires in COVID-19 (dated by TCRdb to between 2020 and 2021). For context, the study as a whole: Collaborator samples came from the United States, Italy and Spain and covered acute and convalescent phases of COVID-19. The prospective study material was composed of cDNA or gDNA derived from T cells, B-cell-depleted T cells, or PBMCs. Deeply sampled blood TCRbeta repertoires from subjects exposed to, actively infected with, or recovered from COVID-19 were included in the dataset. The repertoires were released in a freely available public database intended as a resource for research on the immune response to SARS-CoV-2. The samples were drawn from the first 160 participants of the ongoing ImmuneRACE study and from 1,254 subjects provided by 6 global collaborators. The sample metadata nearly always contained a de-identified subject ID, COVID-19 status, age in years and sex. HLA class I and class II types, where available, came from metadata supplied by the sample provider rather than from assay-based typing.

Study-wide findings and limitations: How much clinical and demographic metadata was included differed by source and by participant, and the metadata was provided uncurated.

Collaborating institutions collected whole blood in K2EDTA tubes following their own protocols. For TCRbeta analysis, collaborators shipped samples as frozen whole blood, isolated PBMCs, or DNA extracted from either of those sample types. TCRbeta CDR3 regions were amplified from genomic DNA by means of the immunoSEQ Assay, a bias-controlled multiplex PCR. The authors' pipeline ran thus. The number of nucleated cells in each sample was estimated by amplification of reference gene primers within the assay. To quantify the absolute abundance of each unique TCRbeta CDR3 rearrangement, sequence reads were collapsed and filtered. For each sample, productive Simpson clonality was calculated as the square root of Simpson's diversity index over productive rearrangements. In TCRdb, the immuneACCESS table is reduced to in-frame sequences with V and J assigned. These tables do not hold every clone; where another copy was compared, an unresolved V gene accounts for under half, and the others remain unexplained. That table gives V, J and clone size, and the DNA gave D and trimming. Recorded for this sample are under 500,000 clones; 80% to 90% of them occurred a single time. The ten biggest clones cover 4% to 4.5% of the sample.

V was cut back by 4 bases and J by 1 base, leaving a gap of 17 bases between them. From its cysteine to its phenylalanine, the CDR3 spans 16 amino acids. The sequence is cut down to CDR3 DNA, 48 bases in frame from base 1. From the germline V gene, CDR1 is SGHTA and CDR2 is FQGNSA. This clone was recorded once. What antigen it recognizes has not been identified. No much larger clone is present one base from it, and per-base qualities are unavailable. The V gene is TRBV7-2 and the J gene is TRBJ2-7, and perhaps TRBD1 as D gene, on 5 matching bases. This sequence was found in a woman younger than 45 with acute or convalescent COVID-19. Sequencing used peripheral blood. The DNA is as follows: TGTGCCAGCAGCTCTCAGCCCTTGGGGCCTTCCTACGAGCAGTACTTC. Its protein product is CASSSQPLGPSYEQYF. With the rest looked up from the reference TRBV7-2 and TRBJ2-7 genes rather than sequenced, the full variable domain is GAGVSQSPSNKVTEKGKDVELRCDPISGHTALYWYRQSLGQGLEFLIYFQGNSAPDKSGLPSDRFSAERTGGSVSTLTIQRTQQEDSAVYLCASSSQPLGPSYEQYFGPGTRLTVT.